A single sample gave rise to the 28 T cell receptor beta chains below, sequenced in a study of T-cell reconstitution after alpha-beta-depleted transplantation in children. Unique molecular identifiers were incorporated into the prepared TCRbeta library. TCRdb fed the PCR reads into MiXCR, producing one record per CDR3 protein. The sample shows 100,000 to 150,000 distinct CDR3 sequences, roughly 23% of them seen only once. Specimen: PBMCs, mostly from graft donor cells, collected 180 days after TCRalphabeta/CD19-depleted stem cell transplant. The receptor set was obtained from a male patient aged 2-9 years who had a stem cell transplant for chronic granulomatous disease, so the T cells may come from the graft donor.

J is TRBJ2-1 and V is TRBV18; TRBD2 matches 10 bases. From germline, CDR1 is KGHSH and CDR2 LQKENI. The CDR3 is 14 amino acids. J lost 7 bases, V lost 4 bases, and 4 bases had no gene match. This CDR3 reads CASSLTSGVNEQFF. For the CDR3, the DNA is TGTGCCAGCTCACTTACTAGCGGGGTAAATGAGCAGTTCTTC.

V is TRBV5-1 and J is TRBJ2-1, with a possible D match to TRBD2 (7 bases). V was pared by 2 bases and J by 6 bases, with 21 bases between. This CDR3 has 17 residues. CDR1 is SGHRS, CDR2 YFSETQ, per germline. This CDR3 reads CASSFREGVIGGNEQFF. The CDR3 region has the DNA TGCGCCAGCAGCTTCAGGGAGGGTGTAATAGGGGGCAATGAGCAGTTCTTC.

The sample holds a few counts of this clonotype. V and J are TRBV6-5 and TRBJ2-3, with 12 bases identical to TRBD2. Germline V gives CDR1 MNHEY, CDR2 SVGAGI. The CDR3 is made up of 17 amino acids. The V and J ends lost 0 bases and 5 bases, in that order; junction bases with no gene match: 6. CDR3 coding DNA: TGTGCCAGCAGTTACTCGGTTCAGGGACTAGCGGGAGATACGCAGTATTTT. Translation: CASSYSVQGLAGDTQYF.

This chain connects TRBV27 to TRBJ2-3; 10 nucleotides align to TRBD1. The V segment lost 5 bases and the J segment 0 bases; nucleotides outside the gene matches: 5. The germline CDR1 and CDR2 sequences are MNHEY and SMNVEV (reference sequence). The CDR3 is made up of 16 amino acids. The CDR3 region is CASSPGQGGSTDTQYF. The CDR3 DNA reads TGTGCCAGCAGTCCCGGACAGGGGGGTAGCACAGATACGCAGTATTTT.

This chain uses TRBV5-6 with TRBJ1-1, with no clear D. Deletions cut 0 bases from V and 7 bases from J, with 13 bases between. In germline, CDR1 is SGHDT, CDR2 YYEEEE. There are 14 residues in the CDR3. CDR3 amino acids: CASSLDAGGGEAFF. Here the CDR3 DNA reads TGTGCCAGCAGCTTGGACGCCGGAGGTGGTGAAGCTTTCTTT.

The chain couples TRBV5-5 to TRBJ2-2, with TRBD1 matching 8 bases. Germline V gives CDR1 SGHKS, CDR2 YYEKEE (reference sequence). The trim removed 4 bases at V and 2 bases at J, leaving 7 bases unmatched. This CDR3 is 16 amino acids long. The CDR3 bases are TGTGCCAGCAGCCCTCCGGGACAGGCTAACACCGGGGAGCTGTTTTTT. Translated, it gives CASSPPGQANTGELFF.

There are a few counts of this clonotype. This chain links TRBV12-3 or TRBV12-4 with TRBJ1-5; D remains unclear. The CDR3 spans 15 residues. The V end was cut by 6 bases, the J end by 4 bases, with 16 bases between. The CDR3 DNA is TGTGCCAGCAGCCGACCCGAAACGGGTAATCAGCCCCAGCATTTT. Amino acids: CASSRPETGNQPQHF.

This clonotype showed up just a few times. The chain is built from TRBV24-1 and TRBJ2-7; 8 nucleotides agree with TRBD1. Germline assignment: CDR1 KGHDR and CDR2 SFDVKD. CDR3 length: 15 residues. The trim removed 4 bases at V and 0 bases at J, leaving 4 bases unmatched. CDR3 bases: TGTGCCACCAGTGACGCCGGGACAGGCTCCTACGAGCAGTACTTC. Protein product: CATSDAGTGSYEQYF.

This clonotype was found once. The chain carries TRBV12-3 or TRBV12-4 and TRBJ2-7; weak D call: TRBD2 (6 bases). Trimming took off 6 bases at V and 0 bases at J, with 12 bases between the two ends. The CDR3 loop spans 14 amino acids. The CDR3 is CASSPSGLSYEQYF. The CDR3 DNA is TGTGCCAGCAGCCCCAGCGGGCTCTCCTACGAGCAGTACTTC.

The chain links TRBV12-3 or TRBV12-4 to TRBJ2-1; the D gene is possibly TRBD1 (6 bases). Trimming removed 7 bases at V and 2 bases at J, with 12 bases between. The CDR3 extends over 14 amino acids. CDR3 region: CASNRWTAYNEQFF. In DNA form, the CDR3 reads TGTGCCAGCAACCGCTGGACAGCCTACAATGAGCAGTTCTTC.

V gene TRBV29-1 combines with J gene TRBJ2-7; D is unresolved. Trimming shortened V by 7 bases and J by 3 bases, and 10 bases separated the two germline ends. Per germline, CDR1 SQVTM and CDR2 ANQGSEA. This CDR3 region has 11 residues. The chain's CDR3 is CSAQILYEQYF. In DNA, the CDR3 is TGCAGCGCCCAAATTCTCTACGAGCAGTACTTC.

For this clonotype: With a much larger clone just one base away, this may be a read error. The chain links TRBV6-4 to TRBJ2-1; D call uncertain. Germline assignment: CDR1 MRHNA and CDR2 SNTAGT. The CDR3 runs 15 residues. V was cut by 0 bases and J by 3 bases, with 9 bases left in between. CDR3 in amino acids: CASSDSSWSYNEQFF. CDR3 sequence (DNA): TGTGCCAGCAGTGACTCTAGCTGGAGCTACAATGAGCAGTTCTTC.

This clonotype has a count of ten or more. The chain carries TRBV20-1 and TRBJ2-7, with 9 bases fitting TRBD1. V dropped 3 bases and J dropped 1; count of bases not matched to a gene: 7. CDR1 DFQATT and CDR2 SNEGSKA come from the germline V gene (reference sequence). The length of the CDR3 is 15 residues. The CDR3: CSARPGTGPSYEQYF. The CDR3 DNA reads TGCAGTGCTAGGCCTGGGACAGGGCCATCCTACGAGCAGTACTTC.

This clonotype was seen many times. This chain uses TRBV9 with TRBJ2-1, with D uncertain. This CDR3 has 14 amino acids. Germline V gives CDR1 SGDLS, CDR2 YYNGEE. V shed 1 base and J shed 5 bases, with 10 bases lying between them. Written as DNA, the CDR3 is TGTGCCAGCAGCGTACGACCCGATGACAATGAGCAGTTCTTC. Translated: CASSVRPDDNEQFF.

The chain has TRBV11-2 and TRBJ1-1; D gene uncertain. V was shortened by 1 base and J by 0 bases, with 6 bases between the two germline ends. Germline CDR1 reads SGHAT; CDR2 reads FQNNGV. This CDR3 region has 14 residues. The CDR3 protein is CASSLVQVNTEAFF. The CDR3 coding sequence is TGTGCCAGCAGCTTAGTCCAGGTGAACACTGAAGCTTTCTTT.

This clonotype was counted ten times or more. The V call is TRBV7-2, the J call TRBJ2-5; D is possibly TRBD1 or TRBD2 (6 bases each). Germline CDR1 reads SGHTA; CDR2 reads FQGNSA. CDR3 length equals 15 residues. Trimming took off 4 bases at V and 3 bases at J, with 15 bases between the two ends. CDR3 in amino acids: CASSSVQGLEETQYF. The CDR3 nucleotides are TGTGCCAGCAGCTCTGTACAGGGACTGGAAGAGACCCAGTACTTC.

The chain couples TRBV20-1 to TRBJ2-1; 8 positions agree with TRBD1. This CDR3 has 16 amino acids. V lost 8 bases to trimming and J lost 4 bases; unmatched junction nucleotides: 16. Germline CDR1 is DFQATT and CDR2 is SNEGSKA (reference sequence). The CDR3 here is CSRLATRTGPYNEQFF. DNA of the CDR3: TGCAGTCGGCTAGCCACGAGGACAGGGCCTTACAATGAGCAGTTCTTC.

This clonotype came up many times. The chain combines TRBV3-1 with TRBJ1-3; D remains unclear. The CDR3 runs to 16 residues. The germline CDR1 and CDR2 sequences are LGHDT and YNNKEL (reference sequence). Trimming pared 0 bases from V and 0 bases from J, leaving 9 bases between. DNA of the CDR3: TGTGCCAGCAGCCAAGAGGCAGGCAACTCTGGAAACACCATATATTTT. Protein: CASSQEAGNSGNTIYF.

This clonotype was counted at least ten times. This chain uses TRBV6-2 or TRBV6-3 with TRBJ2-1; the match to TRBD2 covers 10 bases. In germline, CDR1 is MNHEY, CDR2 SVGEGT. This CDR3 spans 16 amino acids. The V segment lost 5 bases and the J segment 4 bases; nucleotides outside the gene matches: 8. The CDR3 DNA reads as TGTGCCAGCAGTCCTAGCGGGAGATGGGTGTACAATGAGCAGTTCTTC. It specifies CASSPSGRWVYNEQFF.

The genes are TRBV10-3 and TRBJ1-2, with 7 bases identical to TRBD1. The junction had 6 bases not matched to a gene; V was cut back by 7 bases and J by 1 base. The CDR3 runs 14 residues. CDR1 and CDR2 from the germline V gene are ENHRY and SYGVKD. The CDR3, as DNA: TGTGCCATCAAGCGGGACAGCGTTAACTATGGCTACACCTTC. Translated: CAIKRDSVNYGYTF.

The rearrangement joins TRBV12-3 or TRBV12-4 to TRBJ2-2; D not certain. V lost 4 bases to trimming and J lost 0 bases, with 6 bases between them. This CDR3 is built from 14 residues. In nucleotides, the CDR3 is TGTGCCAGCAGTTCGCCTCCGAACACCGGGGAGCTGTTTTTT. Protein product: CASSSPPNTGELFF.

The gene calls are TRBV5-1 and TRBJ2-2; no definite D call. This CDR3 spans 12 amino acids. Trimming took off 5 bases at V and 1 base at J, with 3 bases between the two ends. The germline V gene has CDR1 SGHRS and CDR2 YFSETQ. In DNA form, the CDR3 reads TGCGCCAGCAGGGGGAACACCGGGGAGCTGTTTTTT. Encoded protein: CASRGNTGELFF.

The chain carries TRBV4-1 and TRBJ2-1; 7 bases fit TRBD1. V gave up 0 bases and J gave up 4 bases; unmatched junction bases: 3. This CDR3 spans 15 amino acids. Germline CDR1 MGHRA, CDR2 YSYEKL. CDR3 sequence reads: CASSQEDRTYNEQFF. CDR3 nucleotides: TGCGCCAGCAGCCAAGAGGACAGGACGTACAATGAGCAGTTCTTC.

This clonotype came up many times. The chain links TRBV20-1 to TRBJ2-2; D is unresolved. The CDR3 runs 12 residues. Trimming stripped 3 bases from V and 8 bases from J, with 10 bases between. Germline V lookup: CDR1 DFQATT, CDR2 SNEGSKA (reference sequence). CDR3 coding DNA: TGCAGTGCTAGTACAGTTCGGGGGGAGCTGTTTTTT. Its protein product is CSASTVRGELFF.

Only a few counts were recorded for this clonotype. For the CDR3, the DNA is TGCAGTGCTAGAATCATGGGCGTCTTGGGGGGGAATCAGCCCCAGCATTTT. It encodes CSARIMGVLGGNQPQHF. The chain uses TRBV20-1 and TRBJ1-5; maybe TRBD1 (5 bases). The CDR3 loop spans 17 amino acids. Between the trimmed V and J ends, which lost 2 bases and 4 bases, there was a span of 21 bases. CDR1 DFQATT and CDR2 SNEGSKA come from the germline V gene (reference sequence).

This clonotype turned up a few times. The CDR3, as DNA: TGCAGTGCTAGAGAGATGGGGAAAAACATTCAGTACTTC. This translates into CSAREMGKNIQYF. V usage is TRBV20-1 and J usage is TRBJ2-4; no clear D gene. V was pared by 0 bases and J by 4 bases, with 7 bases between. Germline CDR1 is DFQATT and CDR2 is SNEGSKA (reference sequence). The CDR3 sequence is 13 residues long.

The chain combines TRBV20-1 with TRBJ2-1; D is possibly TRBD2 (6 bases). The CDR3 has 15 amino acids. CDR1 DFQATT and CDR2 SNEGSKA come from the germline V gene (reference sequence). Between the trimmed V and J ends, which lost 4 bases and 5 bases, there was a span of 18 bases. The CDR3 DNA reads as TGCAGTGCTAAGACCGGGACTCCAGCCGACAATGAGCAGTTCTTC. Encoded protein: CSAKTGTPADNEQFF.

This clonotype was recorded a few times. The chain combines TRBV20-1 with TRBJ1-1, with D unclear. The germline CDR1 and CDR2 sequences are DFQATT and SNEGSKA (reference sequence). The CDR3 consists of 11 residues. V dropped 0 bases and J dropped 8 bases, with 7 bases sitting between them. In nucleotides, the CDR3 is TGCAGTGCTAGAGAAGACGGAGAAGCTTTCTTT. It encodes CSAREDGEAFF.